This T cell receptor (beta chain) came from a study of beta chain features in type 1 diabetes. Overall study: What patients shared with healthy donors was a similar profile of age, gender and cell yields.

Concerning this clone: The antigen remains unidentified.

Study-level results: People with Type 1 diabetes carried modestly yet significantly shorter TCRB CDR3s in all four CD4+ subsets.

Every isolated RNA sample was fully reverse transcribed, so sequencing captured expressed TCRB transcripts. Produced via immunoSEQ multiplex PCR; TCRdb's table is partial and in-frame only. This table holds 630,000 or so clones, around 15% found once. The CDR3 length is 17 residues. V shed 5 bases and J shed 0 bases, with 14 bases lying between them. Germline V lookup: CDR1 SGHTA, CDR2 FQGNSA. V gene TRBV7-2 combines with J gene TRBJ1-6, with no clear D. The sample taken for sequencing was naive CD4+ T cells from blood. This receptor was taken from a man aged 18 to 30 with type 1 diabetes. CDR3 loop: CASSPMGLSSYNSPLHF. CDR3 nucleotide sequence: TGTGCCAGCAGCCCGATGGGGTTGAGCTCCTATAATTCACCCCTCCACTTT.